This TCR beta chain was documented in a study of T cells after yellow fever vaccination (dated by TCRdb to the late 2010s). At the level of the whole study: Libraries from fractions with low cell numbers were prepared with the SMART-Seq v4 Ultra Low Input RNA kit. Two healthy male donors, one aged 18 to 30 and one aged 30 to 39 years, made up the cohort. Blood samples were taken at several timepoints before and after primary and secondary immunization, and bulk PBMC replicates and cell subsets were isolated. To track T-cell clones before and after primary and booster YFV17D yellow fever vaccination, bulk TCR alpha and beta repertoires were sequenced longitudinally.

This clonotype was counted between two and nine times. Its antigen has not been determined. Qualities for individual bases were not recorded, and no much larger clone is one base off. CDR1 and CDR2 are drawn from the germline V gene: SGHVS, FQNEAQ. V and J lose 5 bases and 6 bases, and a span of 7 bases separates them. Spanning cysteine to phenylalanine, the CDR3 consists of 12 amino acids. Only CDR3 DNA remains: 36 bases, in frame from the first base. TCR cDNA was synthesized by 5'RACE template switching, which introduced a universal primer site and unique molecular identifiers. cDNA synthesis was primed from both the TCR alpha and TCR beta constant segments. Libraries were amplified in two PCR steps, with sample barcodes and sequencing adapters added in the second step. Sequencing of libraries was performed on Illumina HiSeq 2500 (2x100 bp) or NovaSeq (2x150 bp). Per the source publication's procedure: Demultiplexing of reads and collapsing into UMI consensus sequences were performed with MIGEC, and V(D)J alignment was carried out with MiXCR. Vaccine-responding clonotypes were identified with edgeR using replicate PBMC samples, with FDR below 0.01 and a log2 fold change above 5 up to day 15 being required. Bulk clonotypes were assigned CD4 or CD8 identity according to which sequenced CD4 or CD8 repertoire held them at higher abundance. TCRdb trimmed public reads at Q25 via fastp, called clones via MiXCR and kept in-frame beta chains. CDR3 protein sequences are deduplicated, and each keeps its most common genes and DNA. Here the V and J calls rest on TCRdb's processing, not on the authors' analysis. For this sample the table gives about 210,000 distinct CDR3 sequences, of which approximately 6.3% were detected only once. The top ten hold 1.1% of the sample.

The research as a whole found: FACS-sorted repertoires could contain abundant contaminating clonotypes from the bulk population, so computational filtering was required. Most clones expanded after primary vaccination were re-detected after the booster (around 96% of CD4 and around 88% of CD8), suggesting broad memory maintenance. The secondary T-cell response was found to be weaker but faster than the primary response, with a peak reached on day 5 rather than on day 15. A small fraction of clonotypes showed up in both the CD4 and CD8 compartments, probably as a result of convergent recombination. Because only a couple of donors were included in the study, the extent to which the findings can be generalized is limited.

The treatment or condition label on this specimen signifies: live attenuated yellow fever vaccine strain. A standard Ficoll-Paque protocol was used to isolate PBMCs from peripheral blood. Dynabeads CD4 and CD8 positive selection kits were used to isolate CD4 and CD8 T-cell fractions. RNA was extracted with TriZol from bulk PBMCs, CD4 and CD8 fractions, and dextramer-positive and dextramer-negative fractions. Sequences were derived from CD4+ T cells sorted from PBMCs, sampled on the day of the yellow fever booster vaccination. This TCR derives from a man aged 30 to 45 who received the YFV17D yellow fever vaccine. The chain is encoded by TRBV7-8 joined to TRBJ2-2, with no reliable assignment of the D segment. The CDR3 region reads CASSPEPGELFF. The base sequence is TGTGCCAGCAGCCCCGAGCCCGGGGAGCTGTTTTTT.